This TCR beta chain appears in the sequencing data of a study of cytomegalovirus exposure and HLA in healthy donors. This clone was seen a single time. PCR primers comprised 60 Vbeta and 13 Jbeta primers. Sequenced by immunoSEQ multiplex PCR; TCRdb stores in-frame clones only, minus some. The sample has 200,000 or so clones; about 90% are singletons. Trimming cost V 3 bases and J 13 bases; bases outside gene matches: 14. CDR3 length: 15 amino acids. Germline V gives CDR1 SGDLS, CDR2 YYNGEE. This chain joins TRBV9 and TRBJ2-1, with 9 bases matching TRBD2. The receptor's source is a girl in the first two years of life in good health and CMV-seronegative. Sequencing was carried out using PBMCs. DNA for the CDR3: TGTGCCAGCAGCGCGCGGGGGGGGACTACAATGAGTCAGTTCTTC. Translating gives CASSARGGTTMSQFF.